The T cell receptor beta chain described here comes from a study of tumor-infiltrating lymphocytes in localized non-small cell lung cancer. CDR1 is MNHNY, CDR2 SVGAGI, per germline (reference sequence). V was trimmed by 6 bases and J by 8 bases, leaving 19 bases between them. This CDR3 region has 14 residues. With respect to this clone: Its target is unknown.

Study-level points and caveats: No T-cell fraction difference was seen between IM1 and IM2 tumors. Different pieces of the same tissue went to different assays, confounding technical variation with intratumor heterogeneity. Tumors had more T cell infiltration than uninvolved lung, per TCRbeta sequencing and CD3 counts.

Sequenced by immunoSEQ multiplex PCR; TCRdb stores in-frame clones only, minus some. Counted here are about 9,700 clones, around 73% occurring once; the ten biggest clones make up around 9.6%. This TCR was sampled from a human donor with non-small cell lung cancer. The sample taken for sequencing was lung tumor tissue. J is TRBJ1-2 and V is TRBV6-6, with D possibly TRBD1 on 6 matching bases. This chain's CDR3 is CASSPPPQGGGYTF. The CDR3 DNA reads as TGTGCCAGCAGCCCCCCCCCACAGGGCGGAGGCTACACCTTC.